The 6 T cell receptor beta chains in this list originate from one sample, sequenced in a study of T cells in Graves' hyperthyroidism and ophthalmopathy. What was amplified from RNA transcripts were TCR beta CDR3 regions. Carried out on the TCR CDR3, a first-round RT-PCR used the HTBI primer set. TCRdb re-called the multiplex PCR reads with MiXCR, one entry per CDR3 protein. The sample contains about 520,000 distinct CDR3 sequences, around 24% of which appear only once. Sequencing input: blood. Receptors were obtained from a woman younger than 45 with Graves' ophthalmopathy.

The V and J genes are TRBV7-8 and TRBJ2-7, with D perhaps TRBD1 or TRBD2 (5 bases each). CDR1 and CDR2 from the germline V gene are SGHVS and FQNEAQ. Deletions cut 5 bases from V and 2 bases from J, with 16 bases between. This CDR3 region has 15 residues. CDR3 bases: TGTGCCAGCAGCGTCACCGGGACCTCTACCTACGAGCAGTACTTC. Translation: CASSVTGTSTYEQYF.

The sample holds many counts of this clonotype. The J gene is TRBJ1-1, the V gene TRBV11-2, with D perhaps matching TRBD1 (5 bases). The V end was cut by 0 bases, the J end by 4 bases, with 12 bases between. Germline V gives CDR1 SGHAT, CDR2 FQNNGV. CDR3 length equals 15 residues. The CDR3 DNA reads TGTGCCAGCAGCTTAGACAGGGTAGGCTCCACTGAAGCTTTCTTT. Protein: CASSLDRVGSTEAFF.

This clonotype was picked up a small number of times. J is TRBJ2-2 and V is TRBV7-2; the D is unclear. CDR3 size: 14 residues. From germline, CDR1 is SGHTA and CDR2 FQGNSA. Trimming removed 0 bases at V and 7 bases at J, with 9 bases between. The CDR3 loop reads CASSLAMELGELFF. CDR3 DNA sequence: TGTGCCAGCAGCTTAGCGATGGAACTCGGGGAGCTGTTTTTT.

In this sample, this clonotype turned up many times. This chain connects TRBV12-3 or TRBV12-4 to TRBJ2-7; 8 nucleotides line up with TRBD1. V dropped 5 bases and J dropped 1; count of bases not matched to a gene: 7. The CDR3 contains 15 residues. CDR3 sequence reads: CASSPEDRASYEQYF. Here the CDR3 DNA reads TGTGCCAGCAGTCCAGAGGACAGGGCTTCCTACGAGCAGTACTTC.

In its sample, this clonotype was seen many times. The rearrangement links TRBV13 to TRBJ1-2; 10 bases line up with TRBD1. The CDR3 contains 19 residues. The V segment lost 5 bases and the J segment 3 bases; nucleotides outside the gene matches: 18. Germline V CDR1 and CDR2: PRHDT, FYEKMQ (reference sequence). CDR3 bases: TGTGCCAGCAGCCACCAGGGTTGGACAGGGGGAATGAGGGACTATGGCTACACCTTC. It specifies CASSHQGWTGGMRDYGYTF.

Ten or more counts support this clonotype. This chain joins TRBV6-1 and TRBJ1-1; the match to TRBD1 covers 7 bases. Germline V gene data show CDR1 as MNHNS and CDR2 as SASEGT. The V gene end was trimmed by 10 bases and the J gene end by 0 bases; junction bases not matched to a gene: 5. CDR3 length: 13 residues. Written as DNA, the CDR3 is TGTGCCATCTGGAGGGGGCTGAACACTGAAGCTTTCTTT. Encoded protein: CAIWRGLNTEAFF.